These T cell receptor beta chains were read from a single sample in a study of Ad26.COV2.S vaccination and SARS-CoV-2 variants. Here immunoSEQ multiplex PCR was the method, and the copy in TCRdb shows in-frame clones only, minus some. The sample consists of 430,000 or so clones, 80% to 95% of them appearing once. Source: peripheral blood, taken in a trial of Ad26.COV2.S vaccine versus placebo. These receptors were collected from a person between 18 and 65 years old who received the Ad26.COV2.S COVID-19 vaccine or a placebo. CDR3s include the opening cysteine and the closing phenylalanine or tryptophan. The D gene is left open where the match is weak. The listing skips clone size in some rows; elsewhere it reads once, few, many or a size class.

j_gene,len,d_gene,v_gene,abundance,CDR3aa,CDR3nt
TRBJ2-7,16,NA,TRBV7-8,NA,CASSLISGISSYEQYF,TGTGCCAGCAGCTTAATATCCGGCATTAGCTCCTACGAGCAGTACTTC
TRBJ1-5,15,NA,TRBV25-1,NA,CASSESGTSNQPQHF,TGTGCCAGCAGTGAATCTGGGACCAGCAATCAGCCCCAGCATTTT
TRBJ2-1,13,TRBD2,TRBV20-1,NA,CSASTSAYNEQFF,TGCAGTGCTAGTACTAGCGCATACAATGAGCAGTTCTTC
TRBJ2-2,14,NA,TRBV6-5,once,CASSYFANTGELFF,TGTGCCAGCAGTTACTTCGCAAACACCGGGGAGCTGTTTTTT
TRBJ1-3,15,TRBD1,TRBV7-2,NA,CASSLVTGAGNTIYF,TGTGCCAGCAGCTTAGTTACAGGGGCTGGAAACACCATATATTTT
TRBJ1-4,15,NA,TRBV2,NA,CASSDNRVTNEKLFF,TGTGCCAGCAGTGACAACAGAGTAACAAATGAAAAACTGTTTTTT
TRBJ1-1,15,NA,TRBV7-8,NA,CASSLGRGGNTEAFF,TGTGCCAGCAGCTTAGGCAGGGGAGGGAACACTGAAGCTTTCTTT
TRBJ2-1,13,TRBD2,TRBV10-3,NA,CATVRTSGHEQFF,TGTGCCACCGTTCGGACTAGCGGCCATGAGCAGTTCTTC
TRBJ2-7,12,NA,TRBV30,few,CAWSVGPYEQYF,TGTGCCTGGAGTGTAGGCCCCTACGAGCAGTACTTC
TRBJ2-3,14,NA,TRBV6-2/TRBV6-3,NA,CASSPGLFTDTQYF,TGTGCCAGCAGCCCGGGACTCTTCACAGATACGCAGTATTTT
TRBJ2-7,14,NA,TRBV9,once,CASSPLGQHYEQYF,TGTGCCAGCAGCCCCCTCGGACAGCACTACGAGCAGTACTTC
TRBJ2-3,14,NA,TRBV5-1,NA,CASSLIGGSDTQYF,TGCGCCAGCAGCTTGATAGGCGGTTCAGATACGCAGTATTTT
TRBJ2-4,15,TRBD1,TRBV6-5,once,CASSNPGQGGNIQYF,TGTGCCAGCAGTAACCCGGGACAGGGCGGAAACATTCAGTACTTC
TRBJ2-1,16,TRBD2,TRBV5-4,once,CASSRPGLGVQAQQFF,TGTGCCAGCAGCCGGCCGGGACTAGGGGTGCAAGCGCAGCAGTTCTTC
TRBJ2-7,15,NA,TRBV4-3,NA,CASSQDRGDSYEQYF,TGCGCCAGCAGCCAAGATCGAGGGGACTCCTACGAGCAGTACTTC
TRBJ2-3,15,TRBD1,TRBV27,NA,CASSSTGAVFYTQYF,TGTGCCAGCAGTTCCACAGGGGCGGTTTTTTATACGCAGTATTTT
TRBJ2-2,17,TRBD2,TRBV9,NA,CASTKEGGRAHTGELFF,TGTGCCAGCACCAAAGAGGGCGGGAGGGCCCACACCGGGGAGCTGTTTTTT
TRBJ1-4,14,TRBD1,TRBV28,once,CASRTGQVYEKLFF,TGTGCCAGCAGAACTGGACAGGTTTATGAAAAACTGTTTTTT
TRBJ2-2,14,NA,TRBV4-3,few,CASSQDHYTGELFF,TGCGCCAGCAGCCAAGACCATTACACCGGGGAGCTGTTTTTT
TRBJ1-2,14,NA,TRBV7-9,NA,CASSLNPNNYGYTF,TGTGCCAGCAGCTTAAATCCGAATAACTATGGCTACACCTTC
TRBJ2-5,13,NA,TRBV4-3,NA,CASSPTGQETQYF,TGCGCCAGCAGCCCGACGGGGCAAGAGACCCAGTACTTC
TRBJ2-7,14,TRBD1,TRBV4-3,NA,CASSPGQGAYEQYF,TGCGCCAGCAGCCCCGGACAGGGGGCCTACGAGCAGTACTTC
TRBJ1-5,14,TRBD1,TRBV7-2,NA,CASSDSGGYQPQHF,TGTGCCAGCAGCGATTCAGGGGGCTATCAGCCCCAGCATTTT
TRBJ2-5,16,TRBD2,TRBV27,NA,CASSLWAGGDRETQYF,TGTGCCAGCAGTTTATGGGCGGGAGGGGACAGAGAGACCCAGTACTTC
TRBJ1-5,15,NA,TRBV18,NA,CASSWTTGSNQPQHF,TGTGCCAGCTCATGGACAACGGGTAGCAATCAGCCCCAGCATTTT
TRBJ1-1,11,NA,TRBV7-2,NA,CASSIRGEAFF,TGTGCCAGCAGCATCCGGGGCGAAGCTTTCTTT
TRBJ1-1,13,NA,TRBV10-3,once,CAISESSQLEAFF,TGTGCCATCAGTGAGTCGAGTCAGCTTGAAGCTTTCTTT
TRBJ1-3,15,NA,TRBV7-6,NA,CASSLGEKDGNTIYF,TGTGCCAGCAGCTTGGGAGAAAAGGATGGAAACACCATATATTTT
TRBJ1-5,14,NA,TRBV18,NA,CASSPGGEGQPQHF,TGTGCCAGCTCACCGGGGGGGGAGGGTCAGCCCCAGCATTTT
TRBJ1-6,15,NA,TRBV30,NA,CAWSVGGVNNSPLHF,TGTGCCTGGAGTGTTGGGGGGGTGAATAATTCACCCCTCCACTTT
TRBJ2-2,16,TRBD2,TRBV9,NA,CASSVAAGANTGELFF,TGTGCCAGCAGCGTAGCAGCGGGAGCTAACACCGGGGAGCTGTTTTTT
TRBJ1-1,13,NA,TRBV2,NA,CASRPVRNTEAFF,TGTGCCAGCCGGCCTGTGCGGAACACTGAAGCTTTCTTT
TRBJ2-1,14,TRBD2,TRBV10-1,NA,CARRGPSGYNEQFF,TGCGCCAGGCGAGGTCCTAGCGGGTACAATGAGCAGTTCTTC
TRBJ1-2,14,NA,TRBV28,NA,CASRSRVFGYGYTF,TGTGCCAGCAGGTCCAGGGTTTTCGGCTATGGCTACACCTTC
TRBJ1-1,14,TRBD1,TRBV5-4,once,CASSPGQGVFEAFF,TGTGCCAGCAGCCCCGGACAGGGGGTGTTCGAAGCTTTCTTT
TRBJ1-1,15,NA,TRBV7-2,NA,CASSLFTGLNTEAFF,TGTGCCAGCAGCTTATTTACAGGGCTGAACACTGAAGCTTTCTTT
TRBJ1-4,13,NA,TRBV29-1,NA,CSVGDKTNEKLFF,TGCAGCGTTGGGGATAAAACTAATGAAAAACTGTTTTTT
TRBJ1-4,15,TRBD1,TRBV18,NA,CASSPTGTGSEKLFF,TGTGCCAGCTCGCCAACCGGGACAGGGAGTGAAAAACTGTTTTTT
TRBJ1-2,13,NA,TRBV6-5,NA,CASSPGQTGGYTF,TGTGCCAGCAGCCCCGGACAGACTGGAGGCTACACCTTC
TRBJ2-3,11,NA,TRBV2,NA,CASGSTDTQYF,TGTGCCAGCGGCAGCACAGATACGCAGTATTTT
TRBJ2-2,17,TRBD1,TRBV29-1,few,CSVVGYSDRENTGELFF,TGCAGCGTTGTTGGGTATTCGGACAGGGAAAACACCGGGGAGCTGTTTTTT
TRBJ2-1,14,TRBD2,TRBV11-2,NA,CASRGLAGVNEQFF,TGTGCCAGCAGGGGACTAGCGGGAGTTAATGAGCAGTTCTTC